A selection of T cell receptor beta chains follows, all from one sample in a study of cytomegalovirus exposure and HLA in healthy donors. Profiled with immunoSEQ multiplex PCR; TCRdb holds only in-frame clones, not every one. This table holds around 100,000 clones, about 70% found once. The specimen sequenced was PBMCs. The receptors originated from a man aged 50-59 years in good health and CMV-seropositive. The CDR3 runs from the conserved cysteine through the conserved F or W. A D gene is named only where the DNA matches it firmly. Clone size is not always given. Where it is, it says once, few, many or a class for expanded clones.

j_call d_call v_call clone_size cdr3_aa cdr3_nt
TRBJ1-6 - TRBV5-1 - CASSLAGTLNSPLHF TGCGCCAGCAGCTTGGCCGGGACACTTAATTCACCCCTCCACTTT
TRBJ2-7 - TRBV7-2 - CASSLDSVSYEQYF TGTGCCAGCAGCTTAGATAGTGTCTCCTACGAGCAGTACTTC
TRBJ2-7 - TRBV21-1 few CASSLGRIYEQYF TGTGCCAGCAGTCTCGGCAGGATCTACGAGCAGTACTTC
TRBJ2-3 TRBD2 TRBV5-4 few CASSPAGGLGDTQYF TGTGCCAGCAGCCCAGCGGGAGGGCTTGGAGATACGCAGTATTTT
TRBJ1-1 - TRBV6-1 medium-sized CASSRGWNVNTEAFF TGTGCCAGCAGTAGGGGTTGGAATGTGAACACTGAAGCTTTCTTT
TRBJ1-1 - TRBV4-1 few CASSQGRTWPANTEAFF TGCGCCAGCAGCCAAGGTCGAACCTGGCCTGCGAACACTGAAGCTTTCTTT
TRBJ2-7 TRBD2 TRBV6-6 - CASSPLAGVYGEQYF TGTGCCAGCAGTCCACTAGCGGGAGTTTACGGCGAGCAGTACTTC
TRBJ1-4 - TRBV18 - CASSPPRSGTNEKLFF TGTGCCAGCTCACCACCTCGGAGTGGAACTAATGAAAAACTGTTTTTT
TRBJ1-4 - TRBV9 once CASSVGGQTTNEKLFF TGTGCCAGCAGCGTAGGAGGACAAACAACTAATGAAAAACTGTTTTTT
TRBJ2-1 - TRBV25-1 few CASSERRNNEQFF TGTGCCAGCAGTGAACGGCGGAACAATGAGCAGTTCTTC